This TCR beta chain was identified during a study of post-analysis software for immune sequencing data. The overall study: Relapsing-remitting, secondary progressive and progressive-relapsing courses of multiple sclerosis were included. Overall study results and limits: Higher frequency in patients than in controls was seen for a handful of TRBV segments, with TRBV5-6, TRBV5-1 and TRBV20-1 among them. Significantly lower normalized Chao1 diversity was seen in multiple sclerosis patients than in controls.

CDR3 length equals 15 residues. Germline lookup yields CDR1 SGHAT and CDR2 FQNNGV. V shed 0 bases and J 8 bases; nucleotides not matched to a gene: 7. TCR beta libraries were prepared from cDNA with unique molecular identifiers. In TCRdb, the PCR reads were re-called with MiXCR into one record per CDR3 protein. Of about 770,000 distinct CDR3 sequences listed, about 45% were seen once; the top ten hold roughly 5.2%. This clonotype is a singleton in its sample. The target antigen is unknown. The rearrangement uses TRBV11-2 and TRBJ2-1, with 7 bases fitting TRBD2. Material: blood. The source of this sequence is a girl aged 10 to 17 with multiple sclerosis. The CDR3 DNA sequence: TGTGCCAGCAGCTTAGATGGCGGCGCGGGGGATGAGCAGTTCTTC. Translation gives CASSLDGGAGDEQFF.